A single sample gave rise to the 13 T cell receptor beta chains below, sequenced in a study of blood T cell repertoires in COVID-19. The data were produced by immunoSEQ multiplex PCR, yet TCRdb's version contains in-frame clones alone and is incomplete. The table has 150,000 to 200,000 clones, about 88% seen once; the top ten hold about 26%. The sequenced material came from PBMCs or T cells enriched from blood (not recorded which). These receptors all come from a woman between 35 and 50 years old in a cohort exposed to, infected with or recovered from COVID-19 (not recorded which).

This clone was found a few times. Written as DNA, the CDR3 is TGTGCCAGCAGCTTAGGAGCGGGAGAAGGCGAGCAGTACTTC. It codes for CASSLGAGEGEQYF. The chain is built from TRBV7-2 and TRBJ2-7; 8 bases are a match to TRBD2. CDR3 size: 14 residues. V trimming: 1 base; J trimming: 6 bases; junction bases outside the gene matches: 5. Germline CDR1 reads SGHTA; CDR2 reads FQGNSA.

The chain carries TRBV2 and TRBJ1-1; the D is unclear. Germline CDR1 and CDR2: SNHLY and FYNNEI. The CDR3 consists of 16 residues. Trimming stripped 2 bases from V and 1 base from J, with 14 bases between. DNA of the CDR3: TGTGCCAGCAGTGAACGACACAGATTGAGGAACACTGAAGCTTTCTTT. As protein: CASSERHRLRNTEAFF.

The chain has TRBV12-3 or TRBV12-4 and TRBJ2-3; D gene ambiguous. CDR3 length equals 13 residues. Trimming stripped 6 bases from V and 2 bases from J, with 9 bases between. The CDR3 DNA sequence: TGTGCCAGCAGCAGAACACACACAGATACGCAGTATTTT. This sequence encodes CASSRTHTDTQYF.

The CDR3 sequence: CASSLSRGGSYNEQFF. The CDR3 coding sequence is TGTGCCAGCAGCTTGTCGCGGGGGGGGTCCTACAATGAGCAGTTCTTC. The chain recombines TRBV5-4 with TRBJ2-1; 9 bases fit TRBD2. Germline V gives CDR1 SGHNT, CDR2 YYREEE (reference sequence). CDR3 size: 16 residues. The junction had 3 bases not matched to a gene; V was cut back by 1 base and J by 1 base.

The chain uses TRBV27 and TRBJ2-6, with 8 positions matching TRBD1. The CDR3 has 15 residues. V shed 6 bases, J shed 3 bases, and the junction held 4 bases outside the gene matches. Germline loops: CDR1 MNHEY, CDR2 SMNVEV (reference sequence). CDR3 nucleotide sequence: TGTGCCAGCAGCCGGACAGGGAGTGGGGCCAACGTCCTGACTTTC. It yields the protein CASSRTGSGANVLTF. Looking up the rest from reference TRBV27 and TRBJ2-6 gives the full variable domain: EAQVTQNPRYLITVTGKKLTVTCSQNMNHEYMSWYRQDPGLGLRQIYYSMNVEVTDKGDVPEGYKVSRKEKRNFPLILESPSPNQTSLYFCASSRTGSGANVLTFGAGSRLTVL.

The J gene is TRBJ1-6, the V gene TRBV5-1; tentatively, D is TRBD1 (5 bases). The germline V and J ends were trimmed by 0 bases and 9 bases, with 7 bases remaining between them. The germline V gene has CDR1 SGHRS and CDR2 YFSETQ. The CDR3 is 13 amino acids. Here the CDR3 DNA reads TGCGCCAGCAGCTTGGACAGGCCTTCACCCCTCCACTTT. It yields the protein CASSLDRPSPLHF.

Here the CDR3 DNA reads TGCGCCAGCAGCCAAGGCCTTCCGGACTCGTCGGCAGATACGCAGTATTTT. This sequence encodes CASSQGLPDSSADTQYF. The chain employs TRBV4-3 and TRBJ2-3, with D possibly being TRBD2 (5 bases). Germline lookup yields CDR1 LGHNA and CDR2 YSLEER. The CDR3 length is 17 residues. V was cut by 1 base and J by 4 bases, with 18 bases left in between.

The CDR3 sequence is CASSSTSGVTDTQYF. CDR3 DNA: TGTGCCAGCAGCTCGACTAGCGGGGTGACAGATACGCAGTATTTT. The chain employs TRBV7-2 and TRBJ2-3, with 11 bases that match TRBD2. After removal of 4 bases from V and 3 bases from J, the junction contained 3 bases not matched to a gene. The CDR3 is 15 amino acids. Germline loops: CDR1 SGHTA, CDR2 FQGNSA.

This clone was counted a few times. V usage is TRBV10-1 and J usage is TRBJ1-5, with a weak D call TRBD1 (5 bases). The CDR3 length is 16 residues. In germline, CDR1 is WNHNN, CDR2 SYGVQD (reference sequence). The V end was cut by 6 bases, the J end by 5 bases, with 20 bases between. The CDR3 nucleotides read TGCGCCAGCAGCGGCAAATTTCGACAGATACATCAGCCCCAGCATTTT. Amino acids: CASSGKFRQIHQPQHF.

The chain combines TRBV4-1 with TRBJ2-1, with 7 bases identical to TRBD1. CDR1 is MGHRA and CDR2 is YSYEKL in the germline V gene. This CDR3 is 13 amino acids long. J gave up 8 bases and V 2 bases, and 3 bases lay outside the gene matches. For the CDR3, the DNA is TGCGCCAGCAGCCAAAACAGGGGCTATGAGCAGTTCTTC. Translated: CASSQNRGYEQFF.

The V gene is TRBV6-5, the J gene TRBJ1-2; the D gene is possibly TRBD1 (6 bases). V lost 5 bases and J 2 bases, leaving 15 bases between the germline ends. The CDR3 covers 15 residues. Looked up from germline, CDR1 is MNHEY and CDR2 is SVGAGI. As DNA, the CDR3 is TGTGCCAGCAGTCTACAGGGAGCCTCAAACTATGGCTACACCTTC. Protein sequence: CASSLQGASNYGYTF.

The J gene is TRBJ2-3, the V gene TRBV24-1; 9 nucleotides agree with TRBD1. The CDR3 runs to 17 residues. Trimming removed 0 bases from V and 0 bases from J; junction bases left unmatched: 3. From germline, CDR1 is KGHDR and CDR2 SFDVKD. The CDR3 here is CATSDLGTGHSTDTQYF. The CDR3 nucleotides read TGTGCCACCAGTGATTTGGGGACAGGGCATAGCACAGATACGCAGTATTTT.

The CDR3 protein is CASSPRTTYEQYF. The CDR3 DNA reads as TGTGCCAGCAGTCCGAGGACTACCTACGAGCAGTACTTC. This chain joins TRBV12-3 or TRBV12-4 and TRBJ2-7; possibly TRBD2 for D (6 bases). CDR3 length: 13 residues. V lost 5 bases to trimming and J lost 2 bases, with 10 bases between them.